Sequencing of this T cell receptor (beta chain) was carried out in a study of cytomegalovirus exposure and HLA in healthy donors. Sequencing was performed with immunoSEQ multiplex PCR; in TCRdb, only in-frame clones are kept and a portion is missing. The sample yields 250,000 to 350,000 clones, roughly 86% seen once. Sequenced sample: PBMCs. The receptor's source is a man in his thirties or forties in good health and CMV-seronegative.

The chain's CDR3 is CASSILEGVSQPQHF. In DNA form, the CDR3 reads TGTGCCAGTAGTATTCTTGAGGGAGTAAGCCAGCCCCAGCATTTT. V gene TRBV19 combines with J gene TRBJ1-5; D unclear. The CDR3 has 15 amino acids. V lost 3 bases, J lost 7 bases, and 16 bases lay in between. Per the germline V gene, CDR1 is LNHDA and CDR2 is SQIVND (reference sequence).